These 23 T cell receptor beta chains share one sample of origin, sequenced in a study of blood T cell repertoires in COVID-19. The method was immunoSEQ multiplex PCR; TCRdb's version includes in-frame clones alone and lacks a portion of them. The sample includes tens of thousands of clones, about 88% seen only once; the top ten take nearly 7.5%. Material: peripheral blood. These receptors were collected from a human donor with active COVID-19. The donor label of this sample is uncertain.

This clone occurred a few times. The CDR3 nucleotides read TGTGCCACCGGACAGGGGTTTGTAGAGACCCAGTACTTC. This encodes CATGQGFVETQYF. The chain is built from TRBV15 and TRBJ2-5; TRBD1 matches at 9 bases. Germline lookup yields CDR1 LNHNV and CDR2 YYDKDF (reference sequence). This CDR3 has 13 residues. J gave up 4 bases and V 8 bases, and 5 bases lay outside the gene matches. The entire variable domain, with the rest obtained from reference TRBV15 and TRBJ2-5, is as follows: DAMVIQNPRYQVTQFGKPVTLSCSQTLNHNVMYWYQQKSSQAPKLLFHYYDKDFNNEADTPDNFQSRRPNTSFCFLDIRSPGLGDTAMYLCATGQGFVETQYFGPGTRLLVL.

The chain uses TRBV19 and TRBJ1-2, with 12 nucleotides matching TRBD1. Per germline, CDR1 LNHDA and CDR2 SQIVND (reference sequence). The V segment lost 5 bases and the J segment 8 bases; nucleotides outside the gene matches: 9. The CDR3 spans 15 residues. CDR3 sequence (DNA): TGTGCCAGTAGTCGGGGGACAGGGGGCGAGGAAGGCTACACCTTC. Encoded protein: CASSRGTGGEEGYTF.

The gene calls are TRBV7-3 and TRBJ2-1; 11 positions agree with TRBD2. V lost 2 bases and J lost 8; bases outside the gene matches: 17. The CDR3 is made up of 19 amino acids. Germline loops: CDR1 SGHTA, CDR2 FQGTGA. The CDR3, as DNA: TGTGCCAGCAGCTTATCGACTGGACCTACTAGCGGGAGTTTCGATGAGCAGTTCTTC. This sequence encodes CASSLSTGPTSGSFDEQFF.

V and J are TRBV5-1 and TRBJ1-5; 7 nucleotides line up with TRBD1. V was clipped by 0 bases and J by 4 bases; unmatched bases: 10. The CDR3 runs 17 residues. Looked up from germline, CDR1 is SGHRS and CDR2 is YFSETQ. The CDR3 nucleotides read TGCGCCAGCAGCTTGGCCCCACAGGGGACGAGTAATCAGCCCCAGCATTTT. It translates to CASSLAPQGTSNQPQHF.

The V gene is TRBV28, the J gene TRBJ2-6, with TRBD2 matching over 9 bases. This CDR3 comprises 18 residues. Germline V gene sequence: CDR1 MDHEN, CDR2 SYDVKM. J gave up 0 bases and V 8 bases, and 11 bases lay outside the gene matches. This CDR3 is CASRPAGREGSGANVLTF. In DNA form, the CDR3 reads TGTGCCAGCCGACCCGCCGGGCGGGAGGGCTCTGGGGCCAACGTCCTGACTTTC.

The chain carries TRBV29-1 and TRBJ2-7, with TRBD2 matching 12 bases. Germline CDR1 is SQVTM and CDR2 is ANQGSEA. V lost 6 bases, J lost 7 bases, and 10 bases stayed unmatched. CDR3 length equals 14 residues. The CDR3 is CSVPRLAGVGEQYF. The CDR3 DNA is TGCAGCGTACCCCGACTAGCGGGGGTCGGTGAGCAGTACTTC.

The CDR3 protein is CASSRGLSDGYTF. CDR3 coding DNA: TGTGCCAGCAGTCGCGGACTTTCCGACGGCTACACCTTC. The V gene is TRBV6-5, the J gene TRBJ1-2; D call uncertain. CDR1 MNHEY and CDR2 SVGAGI come from the germline V gene. CDR3 length equals 13 residues. V lost 5 bases to trimming and J lost 8 bases, with 15 bases between them.

V and J are TRBV28 and TRBJ2-4, with D perhaps matching TRBD1 (6 bases). Germline-derived CDR1 and CDR2 are MDHEN and SYDVKM. This CDR3 has 15 amino acids. Trimming shortened V by 2 bases and J by 1 base, and 9 bases separated the two germline ends. The CDR3 DNA sequence: TGTGCCAGCAGTTTAAGGGGGAACGCCAAAAACATTCAGTACTTC. Encoded protein: CASSLRGNAKNIQYF.

This chain links TRBV6-5 with TRBJ1-4; TRBD1 is a possible D gene (6 bases). The length of the CDR3 is 14 residues. Germline CDR1 reads MNHEY; CDR2 reads SVGAGI. Trimming removed 5 bases from V and 7 bases from J, with 14 bases in between. CDR3 nucleotides: TGTGCCAGCAGTCCAGGGGATTGGGTTGAAAAACTGTTTTTT. Translating it yields CASSPGDWVEKLFF.

This clone was counted a single time. The V gene is TRBV5-4, the J gene TRBJ1-4; TRBD1 matches 7 bases. The germline gives CDR1 SGHNT, CDR2 YYREEE (reference sequence). With V trimmed by 4 bases and J by 5 bases, 5 bases remained unmatched. This CDR3 region has 14 residues. The CDR3 region has the DNA TGTGCCAGCAGCCAACAGGGGCCCAATGAAAAACTGTTTTTT. As protein: CASSQQGPNEKLFF.

The V call is TRBV6-6, the J call TRBJ2-7, with no clear D. Germline V gene data show CDR1 as MNHNY and CDR2 as SVGAGI (reference sequence). CDR3 size: 12 residues. V shed 2 bases and J shed 3 bases, with 5 bases lying between them. DNA for the CDR3: TGTGCCAGCAGTTACGTCGGCTACGAGCAGTACTTC. Translating gives CASSYVGYEQYF.

J is TRBJ1-1 and V is TRBV7-9; the match to TRBD1 covers 11 bases. Looked up from germline, CDR1 is SEHNR and CDR2 is FQNEAQ (reference sequence). V was pared by 6 bases and J by 3 bases, with 3 bases of the junction left unmatched. The CDR3 has 14 amino acids. In DNA form, the CDR3 reads TGTGCCAGCAGGCTGGGACAGGGGGACACTGAAGCTTTCTTT. Translating it yields CASRLGQGDTEAFF. Full variable domain (remainder filled in from reference TRBV7-9 and TRBJ1-1): DTGVSQNPRHKITKRGQNVTFRCDPISEHNRLYWYRQTLGQGPEFLTYFQNEAQLEKSRLLSDRFSAERPKGSFSTLEIQRTEQGDSAMYLCASRLGQGDTEAFFGQGTRLTVV.

This clone appeared once. This sequence joins TRBV29-1 and TRBJ2-3; TRBD1 matches 9 bases. Per the germline V gene, CDR1 is SQVTM and CDR2 is ANQGSEA. The J segment lost 3 bases and the V segment lost 6 bases, leaving 10 bases of the junction unmatched. There are 15 residues in the CDR3. DNA of the CDR3: TGCAGCGTCGACCCGACAGGGGGTGGTACAGATACGCAGTATTTT. This codes for CSVDPTGGGTDTQYF.

This chain connects TRBV27 to TRBJ2-1; 11 bases are a match to TRBD1. This CDR3 is built from 14 residues. Trimming removed 7 bases from V and 8 bases from J; junction bases left unmatched: 7. Germline values: CDR1 MNHEY, CDR2 SMNVEV (reference sequence). The CDR3 reads CASTSWDRGYEQFF. CDR3 bases: TGTGCCAGCACCTCATGGGACAGGGGGTATGAGCAGTTCTTC.

The V gene is TRBV9, the J gene TRBJ2-3; the D gene is possibly TRBD2 (6 bases). The V gene's germline CDR1 is SGDLS and CDR2 YYNGEE. The CDR3 loop spans 16 amino acids. The V end was cut by 0 bases, the J end by 1 base, with 12 bases between. Written as DNA, the CDR3 is TGTGCCAGCAGCGTAGCGGTTGGAGGGGGCACAGATACGCAGTATTTT. Translated: CASSVAVGGGTDTQYF. Based on the CDR3 plus reference TRBV9 and TRBJ2-3, the full variable domain is DSGVTQTPKHLITATGQRVTLRCSPRSGDLSVYWYQQSLDQGLQFLIQYYNGEERAKGNILERFSAQQFPDLHSELNLSSLELGDSALYFCASSVAVGGGTDTQYFGPGTRLTVL.

The chain carries TRBV6-5 and TRBJ2-5; D is perhaps TRBD2 (5 bases). This CDR3 spans 15 amino acids. V lost 0 bases and J lost 5, with 13 bases in between. Germline V gives CDR1 MNHEY, CDR2 SVGAGI. The CDR3 region has the DNA TGTGCCAGCAGTTACTCCCCAGGAGGTCAGGAGACCCAGTACTTC. Encoded protein: CASSYSPGGQETQYF.

The V call is TRBV29-1, the J call TRBJ1-1, with D possibly TRBD1 on 5 matching bases. In germline, CDR1 is SQVTM, CDR2 ANQGSEA. With 7 bases removed from V and 0 bases from J, the gap between germline ends came to 12 bases. The CDR3 runs 13 residues. CDR3 nucleotide sequence: TGCAGCGCGGCCGGGACTTTGAACACTGAAGCTTTCTTT. Encoded protein: CSAAGTLNTEAFF.

The chain links TRBV19 to TRBJ2-1; TRBD2 aligns across 7 bases. This CDR3 comprises 13 residues. Germline V gene sequence: CDR1 LNHDA, CDR2 SQIVND (reference sequence). V lost 5 bases to trimming and J lost 8 bases; unmatched junction nucleotides: 6. The CDR3 DNA reads as TGTGCCAGTAGTGTGACTAGCTTCGATGAGCAGTTCTTC. Encoded protein: CASSVTSFDEQFF. The full variable domain, in which reference TRBV19 and TRBJ2-1 provide the parts outside the CDR3, is DGGITQSPKYLFRKEGQNVTLSCEQNLNHDAMYWYRQDPGQGLRLIYYSQIVNDFQKGDIAEGYSVSREKKESFPLTVTSAQKNPTAFYLCASSVTSFDEQFFGPGTRLTVL.

The chain is built from TRBV6-1 and TRBJ1-1; D is ambiguous. V was pared by 2 bases and J by 4 bases, with 11 bases between. Per the germline V gene, CDR1 is MNHNS and CDR2 is SASEGT. The CDR3 has 14 residues. The CDR3 DNA reads as TGTGCCAGCAGTGAATCCTGGGGAGGCACTGAAGCTTTCTTT. It specifies CASSESWGGTEAFF.

The chain links TRBV18 to TRBJ2-1; TRBD2 matches at 9 bases. CDR1 is KGHSH, CDR2 LQKENI, per germline. The CDR3 spans 15 residues. With 3 bases clipped from V and 4 bases from J, the junction kept 4 bases outside the gene matches. The CDR3 DNA sequence: TGTGCCAGCTCACCTAGCGGGAGAGGGTACAATGAGCAGTTCTTC. This gives the protein CASSPSGRGYNEQFF.

This clone was seen more than once but under ten times. V is TRBV4-2 and J is TRBJ1-1, with D perhaps matching TRBD1 (5 bases). This CDR3 spans 14 amino acids. The germline V gene has CDR1 LGHNA and CDR2 YNFKEQ. Trimming shortened V by 1 base and J by 1 base, and 7 bases separated the two germline ends. The CDR3 protein is CASSQARGNTEAFF. The CDR3, as DNA: TGTGCCAGCAGCCAAGCAAGGGGGAACACTGAAGCTTTCTTT.

The V call is TRBV9, the J call TRBJ1-2, with 7 bases that match TRBD1. This CDR3 is 16 amino acids long. CDR1 and CDR2 from the germline V gene are SGDLS and YYNGEE. V shed 4 bases, J shed 5 bases, and the junction held 14 bases outside the gene matches. This CDR3 reads CASSQEGAGVWYGYTF. The DNA of the CDR3 is TGTGCCAGCAGCCAGGAGGGGGCAGGGGTATGGTATGGCTACACCTTC.

The chain combines TRBV7-2 with TRBJ1-2; TRBD1 agrees at 7 bases. The germline V gene has CDR1 SGHTA and CDR2 FQGNSA. V shed 6 bases and J 8 bases; nucleotides not matched to a gene: 12. This CDR3 contains 14 residues. The CDR3 loop reads CASSRDSTFSGYTF. CDR3 bases: TGTGCCAGCAGTCGGGACAGTACCTTTTCGGGCTACACCTTC.